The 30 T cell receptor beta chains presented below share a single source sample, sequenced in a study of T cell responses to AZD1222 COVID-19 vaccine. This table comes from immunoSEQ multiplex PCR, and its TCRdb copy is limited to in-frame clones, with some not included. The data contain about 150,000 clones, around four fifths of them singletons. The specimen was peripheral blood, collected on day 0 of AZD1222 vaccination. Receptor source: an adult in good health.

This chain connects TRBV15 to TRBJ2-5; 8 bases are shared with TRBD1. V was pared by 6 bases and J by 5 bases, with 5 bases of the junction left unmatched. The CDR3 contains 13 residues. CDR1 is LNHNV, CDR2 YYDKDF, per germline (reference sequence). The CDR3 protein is CATRAGGKETQYF. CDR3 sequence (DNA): TGTGCCACCAGGGCAGGGGGCAAGGAGACCCAGTACTTC.

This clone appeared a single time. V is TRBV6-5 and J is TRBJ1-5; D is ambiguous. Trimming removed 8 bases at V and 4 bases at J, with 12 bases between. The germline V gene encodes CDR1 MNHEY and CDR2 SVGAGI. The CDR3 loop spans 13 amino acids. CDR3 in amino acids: CASVLGSNQPQHF. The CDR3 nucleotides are TGTGCCAGCGTTTTGGGGAGTAATCAGCCCCAGCATTTT.

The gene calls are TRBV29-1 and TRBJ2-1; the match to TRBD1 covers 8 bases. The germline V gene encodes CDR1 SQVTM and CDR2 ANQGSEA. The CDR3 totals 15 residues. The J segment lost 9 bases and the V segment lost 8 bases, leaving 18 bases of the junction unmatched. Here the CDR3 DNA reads TGCAGCCTGGGGTCTACCGGACAGGGCAAAACTGAGCAGTTCTTC. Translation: CSLGSTGQGKTEQFF.

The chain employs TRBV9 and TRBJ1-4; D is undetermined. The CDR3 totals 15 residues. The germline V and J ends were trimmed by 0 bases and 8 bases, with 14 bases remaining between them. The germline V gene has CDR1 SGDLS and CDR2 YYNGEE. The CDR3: CASSVGPQEGEKLFF. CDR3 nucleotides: TGTGCCAGCAGCGTAGGGCCCCAGGAGGGCGAAAAACTGTTTTTT. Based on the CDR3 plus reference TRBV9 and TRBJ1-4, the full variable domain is DSGVTQTPKHLITATGQRVTLRCSPRSGDLSVYWYQQSLDQGLQFLIQYYNGEERAKGNILERFSAQQFPDLHSELNLSSLELGDSALYFCASSVGPQEGEKLFFGSGTQLSVL.

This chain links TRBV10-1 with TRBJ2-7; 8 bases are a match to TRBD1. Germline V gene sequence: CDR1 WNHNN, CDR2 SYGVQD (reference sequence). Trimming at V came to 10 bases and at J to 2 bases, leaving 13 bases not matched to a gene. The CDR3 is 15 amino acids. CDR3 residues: CANKAPDRVPYEQYF. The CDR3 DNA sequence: TGCGCCAACAAGGCTCCGGACAGGGTCCCCTACGAGCAGTACTTC.

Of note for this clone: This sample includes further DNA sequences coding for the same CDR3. The CDR3 sequence: CASSLQGMNTEAFF. In DNA form, the CDR3 reads TGCGCCAGCAGCTTGCAGGGTATGAACACTGAAGCTTTCTTT. V and J are TRBV5-1 and TRBJ1-1; maybe TRBD1 (5 bases). Germline values: CDR1 SGHRS, CDR2 YFSETQ. V lost 1 base and J lost 0, with 7 bases in between. The CDR3 extends over 14 amino acids.

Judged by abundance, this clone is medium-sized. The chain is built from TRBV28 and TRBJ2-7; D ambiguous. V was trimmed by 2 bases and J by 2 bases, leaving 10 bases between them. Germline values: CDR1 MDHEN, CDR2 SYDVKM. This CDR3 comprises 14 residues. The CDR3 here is CASSLHPQAYEQYF. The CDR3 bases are TGTGCCAGCAGTTTACATCCCCAGGCCTACGAGCAGTACTTC.

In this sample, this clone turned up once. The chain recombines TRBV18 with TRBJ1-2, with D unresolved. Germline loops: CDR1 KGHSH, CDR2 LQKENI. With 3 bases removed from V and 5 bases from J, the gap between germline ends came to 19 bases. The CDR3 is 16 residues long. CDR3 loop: CASSPGVVGSGYGYTF. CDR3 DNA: TGTGCCAGCTCACCGGGAGTGGTAGGGAGTGGATATGGCTACACCTTC.

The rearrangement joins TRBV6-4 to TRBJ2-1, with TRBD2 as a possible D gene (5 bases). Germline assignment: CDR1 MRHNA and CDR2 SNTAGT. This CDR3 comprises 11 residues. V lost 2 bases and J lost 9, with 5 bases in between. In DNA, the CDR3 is TGTGCCAGCAGTGACGGGAGTGAGCAGTTCTTC. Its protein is CASSDGSEQFF.

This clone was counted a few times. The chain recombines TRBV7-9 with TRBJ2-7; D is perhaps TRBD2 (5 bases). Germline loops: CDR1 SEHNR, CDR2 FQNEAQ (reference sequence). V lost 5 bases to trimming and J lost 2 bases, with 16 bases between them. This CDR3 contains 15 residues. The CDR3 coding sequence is TGTGCCAGCAGCCTCGGAAGCGGTAAAACCTACGAGCAGTACTTC. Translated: CASSLGSGKTYEQYF.

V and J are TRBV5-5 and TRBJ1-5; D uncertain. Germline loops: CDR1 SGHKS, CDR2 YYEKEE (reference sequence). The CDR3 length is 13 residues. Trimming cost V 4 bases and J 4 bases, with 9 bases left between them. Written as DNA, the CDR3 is TGTGCCAGCAGCCGACAAACGAATCAGCCCCAGCATTTT. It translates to CASSRQTNQPQHF.

CDR3 region: CAISESTGPGWGYTF. CDR3 nucleotides: TGTGCCATCAGTGAGTCGACAGGGCCTGGGTGGGGCTACACCTTC. The V call is TRBV10-3, the J call TRBJ1-2, with 7 bases aligning to TRBD1. Germline V gene data show CDR1 as ENHRY and CDR2 as SYGVKD. CDR3 length: 15 amino acids. V lost 0 bases, J lost 8 bases, and 9 bases stayed unmatched.

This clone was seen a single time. The CDR3 bases are TGTGCCAGCAGCGTAGAGGAACTCTCTGGAAACACCATATATTTT. The encoded protein is CASSVEELSGNTIYF. The rearrangement joins TRBV9 to TRBJ1-3, with unresolved D. V lost 0 bases and J 0 bases, leaving 7 bases between the germline ends. CDR1 is SGDLS and CDR2 is YYNGEE in the germline V gene. This CDR3 has 15 amino acids.

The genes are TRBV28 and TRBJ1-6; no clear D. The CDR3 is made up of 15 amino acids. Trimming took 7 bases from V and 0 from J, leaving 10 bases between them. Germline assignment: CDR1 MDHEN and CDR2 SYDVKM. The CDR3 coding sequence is TGTGCCAGCATCCCGGGGAGCTCCTATAATTCACCCCTCCACTTT. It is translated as CASIPGSSYNSPLHF.

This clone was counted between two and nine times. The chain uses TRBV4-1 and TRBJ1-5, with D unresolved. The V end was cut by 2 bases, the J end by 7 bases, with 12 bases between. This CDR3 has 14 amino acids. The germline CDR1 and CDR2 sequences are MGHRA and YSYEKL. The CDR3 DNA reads TGCGCCAGCAGCCAAACCCAACGGAGCCAGCCCCAGCATTTT. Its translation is CASSQTQRSQPQHF.

For the CDR3, the DNA is TGTGCCATCAGTGGCGGTTTGGAGGGGGGGAGTTCCTACAATGAGCAGTTCTTC. Protein product: CAISGGLEGGSSYNEQFF. The chain combines TRBV10-3 with TRBJ2-1; D is perhaps TRBD2 (7 bases). The ends were cut back, 4 bases at V and 1 base at J, with 20 bases in the middle. The CDR3 is 18 residues long. CDR1 is ENHRY, CDR2 SYGVKD, per germline.

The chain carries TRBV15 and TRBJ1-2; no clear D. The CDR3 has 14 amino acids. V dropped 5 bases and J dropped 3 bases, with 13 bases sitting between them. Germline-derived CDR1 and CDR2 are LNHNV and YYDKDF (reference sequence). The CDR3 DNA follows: TGTGCCACCAGCGAGACGGGCCAGTACTATGGCTACACCTTC. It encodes CATSETGQYYGYTF.

DNA for the CDR3: TGCGCCACTTCCCCGACTAGCGGGGGCCTTGAGCAGTACTTC. Protein sequence: CATSPTSGGLEQYF. The chain uses TRBV5-1 and TRBJ2-7, with 12 bases lining up with TRBD2. CDR3 length: 14 residues. CDR1 is SGHRS and CDR2 is YFSETQ in the germline V gene. The ends lost 9 bases at V and 7 bases at J; junction bases unmatched: 11.

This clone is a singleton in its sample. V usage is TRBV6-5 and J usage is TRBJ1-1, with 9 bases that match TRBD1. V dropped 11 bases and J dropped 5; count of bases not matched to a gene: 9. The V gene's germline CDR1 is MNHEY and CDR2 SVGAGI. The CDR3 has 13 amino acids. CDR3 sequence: CADNDRGVTEAFF. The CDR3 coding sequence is TGTGCCGACAACGACAGGGGGGTTACTGAAGCTTTCTTT.

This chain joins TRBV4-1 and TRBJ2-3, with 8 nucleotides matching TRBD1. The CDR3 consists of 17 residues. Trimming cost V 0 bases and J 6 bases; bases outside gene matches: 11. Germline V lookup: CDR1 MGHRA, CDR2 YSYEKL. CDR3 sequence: CASSQEWDRRSGDTQYF. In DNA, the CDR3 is TGCGCCAGCAGCCAAGAGTGGGACAGGCGATCTGGGGATACGCAGTATTTT.

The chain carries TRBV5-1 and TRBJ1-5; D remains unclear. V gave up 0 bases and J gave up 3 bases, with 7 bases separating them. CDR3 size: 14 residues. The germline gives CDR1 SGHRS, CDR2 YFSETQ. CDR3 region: CASSLGEPNQPQHF. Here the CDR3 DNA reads TGCGCCAGCAGCTTGGGGGAACCCAATCAGCCCCAGCATTTT.

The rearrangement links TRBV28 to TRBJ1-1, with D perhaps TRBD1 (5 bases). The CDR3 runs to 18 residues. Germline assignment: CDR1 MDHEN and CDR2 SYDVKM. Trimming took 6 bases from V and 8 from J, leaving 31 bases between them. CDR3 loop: CASSSIVDNKGKIAEAFF. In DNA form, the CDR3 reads TGTGCCAGCAGCTCCATCGTGGACAATAAGGGAAAAATCGCCGAAGCTTTCTTT.

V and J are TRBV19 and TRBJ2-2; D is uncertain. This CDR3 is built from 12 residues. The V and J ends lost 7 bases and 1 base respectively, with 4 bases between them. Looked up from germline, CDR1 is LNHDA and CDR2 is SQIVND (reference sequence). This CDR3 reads CASIENTGELFF. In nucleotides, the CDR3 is TGTGCCAGTATTGAGAACACCGGGGAGCTGTTTTTT.

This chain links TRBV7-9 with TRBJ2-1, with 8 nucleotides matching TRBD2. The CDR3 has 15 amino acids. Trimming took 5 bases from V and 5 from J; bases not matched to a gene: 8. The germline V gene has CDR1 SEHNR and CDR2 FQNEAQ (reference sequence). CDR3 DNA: TGTGCCAGCAGCCCTAGCGGGTCTCCCCACAATGAGCAGTTCTTC. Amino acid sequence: CASSPSGSPHNEQFF.

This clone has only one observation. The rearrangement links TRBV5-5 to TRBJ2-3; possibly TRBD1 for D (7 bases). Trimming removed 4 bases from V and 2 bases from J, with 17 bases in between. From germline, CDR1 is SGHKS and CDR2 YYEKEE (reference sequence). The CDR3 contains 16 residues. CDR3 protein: CASSEEGAAYTDTQYF. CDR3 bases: TGTGCCAGCAGCGAGGAGGGGGCGGCCTACACAGATACGCAGTATTTT.

CDR3 coding DNA: TGTGCCAGCAGTGACTCGATGGGTCCGGGGGGCAGGGGCACTGAAGCTTTCTTT. This encodes CASSDSMGPGGRGTEAFF. V and J are TRBV6-4 and TRBJ1-1, with D possibly TRBD1 on 6 matching bases. V lost 0 bases to trimming and J lost 4 bases, with 21 bases between them. This CDR3 spans 18 amino acids. Germline V CDR1 and CDR2: MRHNA, SNTAGT.

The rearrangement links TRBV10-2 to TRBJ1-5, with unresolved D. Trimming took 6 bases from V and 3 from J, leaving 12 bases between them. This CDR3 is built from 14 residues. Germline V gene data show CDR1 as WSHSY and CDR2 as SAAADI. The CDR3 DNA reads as TGCGCCAGCAGGTTGGCGGGGAACAATCAGCCCCAGCATTTT. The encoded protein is CASRLAGNNQPQHF.

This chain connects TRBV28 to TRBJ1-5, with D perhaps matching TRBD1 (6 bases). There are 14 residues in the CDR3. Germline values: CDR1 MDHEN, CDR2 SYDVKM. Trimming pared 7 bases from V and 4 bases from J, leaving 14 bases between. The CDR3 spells CASNVAQGNQPQHF. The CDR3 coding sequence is TGTGCCAGCAATGTTGCACAGGGTAATCAGCCCCAGCATTTT.

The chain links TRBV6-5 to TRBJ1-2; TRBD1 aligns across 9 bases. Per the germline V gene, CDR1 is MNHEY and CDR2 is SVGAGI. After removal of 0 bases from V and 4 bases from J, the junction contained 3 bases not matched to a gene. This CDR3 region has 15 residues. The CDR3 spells CASSYSGQGGYGYTF. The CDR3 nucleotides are TGTGCCAGCAGTTACTCGGGACAGGGAGGCTATGGCTACACCTTC.

In DNA, the CDR3 is TGTGCCAGCAGCTTAGACGATAGCGCTGAAGCTTTCTTT. This encodes CASSLDDSAEAFF. This chain uses TRBV7-2 with TRBJ1-1; D ambiguous. This CDR3 is 13 amino acids long. The germline V gene encodes CDR1 SGHTA and CDR2 FQGNSA. V lost 1 base, J lost 6 bases, and 9 bases lay in between.